What follows are 29 T cell receptor beta chains derived from one specimen sequenced in a study of identical twins. TCRdb recomputed calls from the 5' RACE reads with MiXCR, one row per CDR3 protein. The sample includes fewer than 500,000 distinct CDR3 sequences, around 24% of them seen just once. Another study also made use of these data, one on T cells expressing NK-cell markers.

Sequencing was done on a sample of CD4+ T cells sorted from blood. All receptors come from a woman aged 18-35 years in good health.

V usage is TRBV4-2 and J usage is TRBJ2-7; TRBD1 matches at 7 bases. The germline gives CDR1 LGHNA, CDR2 YNFKEQ. V lost 1 base to trimming and J lost 3 bases; unmatched junction nucleotides: 6. CDR3 length: 15 amino acids. CDR3 sequence reads: CASSQARTGGYEQYF. The CDR3 DNA follows: TGTGCCAGCAGCCAAGCTAGGACAGGAGGCTACGAGCAGTACTTC.

This clonotype turned up a few times. The chain recombines TRBV29-1 with TRBJ1-4; D is possibly TRBD1 (5 bases). The V and J ends lost 7 bases and 6 bases respectively, with 12 bases between them. Looked up from germline, CDR1 is SQVTM and CDR2 is ANQGSEA. The CDR3 is 12 residues long. The CDR3 DNA reads TGCAGCGAGAGGCAGGGATATGAAAAACTGTTTTTT. Translating it yields CSERQGYEKLFF.

This clonotype was recorded many times. The chain is built from TRBV5-6 and TRBJ2-1, with 9 bases lining up with TRBD2. Trimming at V came to 1 base and at J to 8 bases, leaving 7 bases not matched to a gene. The germline V gene has CDR1 SGHDT and CDR2 YYEEEE. CDR3 size: 15 residues. This chain's CDR3 is CASSLSHSGSDEQFF. The DNA for the CDR3 is TGTGCCAGCAGCTTGTCCCATAGCGGGAGCGATGAGCAGTTCTTC. The full variable domain, completed using reference TRBV5-6 and TRBJ2-1, is DAGVTQSPTHLIKTRGQQVTLRCSPKSGHDTVSWYQQALGQGPQFIFQYYEEEERQRGNFPDRFSGHQFPNYSSELNVNALLLGDSALYLCASSLSHSGSDEQFFGPGTRLTVL.

This clonotype was seen only a few times. This chain connects TRBV5-1 to TRBJ1-1, with D possibly matching TRBD1 (5 bases). V gave up 3 bases and J gave up 0 bases, with 9 bases separating them. This CDR3 has 14 residues. Germline lookup yields CDR1 SGHRS and CDR2 YFSETQ. The CDR3 DNA is TGCGCCAGCAGCTGGGGACTTATGAACACTGAAGCTTTCTTT. This codes for CASSWGLMNTEAFF.

The CDR3 DNA sequence: TGTGCCAGCAGCGTACGGGAGATGGGTCGGGGAGATACGCAGTATTTT. Translation: CASSVREMGRGDTQYF. The chain is built from TRBV9 and TRBJ2-3; weak D call: TRBD2 (6 bases). Germline CDR1 and CDR2: SGDLS and YYNGEE. The CDR3 totals 16 residues. V was cut by 1 base and J by 5 bases, with 17 bases left in between.

The chain is built from TRBV10-3 and TRBJ2-4, with 7 nucleotides matching TRBD2. Looked up from germline, CDR1 is ENHRY and CDR2 is SYGVKD. The CDR3 length is 13 residues. Trimming removed 4 bases from V and 3 bases from J; junction bases left unmatched: 0. The CDR3 DNA is TGTGCCATCAGTGGGACTAGCAAAAACATTCAGTACTTC. This codes for CAISGTSKNIQYF.

The gene calls are TRBV20-1 and TRBJ2-2; D perhaps matches TRBD1 (5 bases). The CDR3 loop spans 14 amino acids. Germline V CDR1 and CDR2: DFQATT, SNEGSKA (reference sequence). V was shortened by 2 bases and J by 0 bases, with 7 bases between the two germline ends. The CDR3 DNA reads TGCAGTGCTAGACTAGGGGCGAACACCGGGGAGCTGTTTTTT. This codes for CSARLGANTGELFF.

The V and J genes are TRBV20-1 and TRBJ2-3, with 8 bases matching TRBD2. CDR3 length: 14 residues. V was clipped by 5 bases and J by 4 bases; unmatched bases: 8. Germline CDR1 reads DFQATT; CDR2 reads SNEGSKA (reference sequence). CDR3 loop: CSASSGRAADTQYF. In DNA form, the CDR3 reads TGCAGTGCTTCGAGCGGGAGAGCGGCAGATACGCAGTATTTT.

In its sample, this clonotype was seen a few times. The rearrangement joins TRBV6-2 or TRBV6-3 to TRBJ2-1; TRBD2 matches 9 bases. V was pared by 5 bases and J by 0 bases, with 8 bases of the junction left unmatched. Per germline, CDR1 MNHEY and CDR2 SVGEGT. The CDR3 has 17 amino acids. The CDR3 loop reads CASSVPKRGVSYNEQFF. DNA of the CDR3: TGTGCCAGCAGTGTGCCAAAGCGGGGGGTCTCCTACAATGAGCAGTTCTTC.

The table lists this clonotype with a few counts. The chain combines TRBV10-3 with TRBJ2-3, with TRBD2 matching over 8 bases. With V trimmed by 11 bases and J by 5 bases, 12 bases remained unmatched. The V gene's germline CDR1 is ENHRY and CDR2 SYGVKD. The length of the CDR3 is 14 residues. Written as DNA, the CDR3 is TGTGCCTCCCGGGGCGCGGGGGGAGGAGATACGCAGTATTTT. This codes for CASRGAGGGDTQYF.

In its sample, this clonotype was seen a few times. The gene calls are TRBV7-2 and TRBJ2-3, with TRBD2 matching over 12 bases. Germline CDR1 and CDR2: SGHTA and FQGNSA. The trim removed 3 bases at V and 4 bases at J, leaving 5 bases unmatched. This CDR3 is 16 amino acids long. The CDR3 sequence: CASSLLAGGGADTQYF. The DNA for the CDR3 is TGTGCCAGCAGCTTGCTAGCGGGAGGGGGGGCAGATACGCAGTATTTT. Full variable domain (missing parts from reference TRBV7-2 and TRBJ2-3): GAGVSQSPSNKVTEKGKDVELRCDPISGHTALYWYRQSLGQGLEFLIYFQGNSAPDKSGLPSDRFSAERTGGSVSTLTIQRTQQEDSAVYLCASSLLAGGGADTQYFGPGTRLTVL.

This clonotype was seen repeatedly, ten times or more. This sequence joins TRBV5-6 and TRBJ2-1; D gene uncertain. The V and J ends lost 4 bases and 6 bases respectively, with 14 bases between them. CDR1 SGHDT and CDR2 YYEEEE come from the germline V gene. The CDR3 totals 14 residues. As DNA, the CDR3 is TGTGCCAGCAGCCCGGTTGGCCGACGCAATGAGCAGTTCTTC. Amino acids: CASSPVGRRNEQFF.

The chain recombines TRBV6-2 or TRBV6-3 with TRBJ2-1; the D gene could be TRBD1 or TRBD2 (6 bases each). V was shortened by 9 bases and J by 10 bases, with 19 bases between the two germline ends. There are 13 residues in the CDR3. Germline-derived CDR1 and CDR2 are MNHEY and SVGEGT. The CDR3 DNA reads TGTGCCAGTGCCCGTGGGGGGCGTAAAGAGCAGTTCTTC. Translated: CASARGGRKEQFF.

The rearrangement links TRBV6-5 to TRBJ2-2; D gene unclear. CDR1 MNHEY and CDR2 SVGAGI come from the germline V gene. The CDR3 totals 15 residues. The V gene lost 0 bases and the J gene lost 2 bases, with 7 bases spanning the gap. The CDR3 DNA reads as TGTGCCAGCAGTTACTCGGCGCTCAACACCGGGGAGCTGTTTTTT. Its protein product is CASSYSALNTGELFF.

The V call is TRBV5-1, the J call TRBJ1-2; the match to TRBD1 covers 7 bases. CDR1 is SGHRS and CDR2 is YFSETQ in the germline V gene. The V and J ends lost 4 bases and 6 bases, in that order; junction bases with no gene match: 6. CDR3 length: 13 residues. This chain's CDR3 is CASSPDRANGYTF. CDR3 DNA: TGCGCCAGCAGCCCTGACAGGGCTAATGGCTACACCTTC.

This chain joins TRBV6-1 and TRBJ2-1; 7 bases align to TRBD1. Looked up from germline, CDR1 is MNHNS and CDR2 is SASEGT. V lost 6 bases to trimming and J lost 3 bases; unmatched junction nucleotides: 14. The CDR3 runs 17 residues. The CDR3 loop is CASSSDRVEGLYNEQFF. The CDR3 coding sequence is TGTGCCAGCAGCTCAGACAGGGTTGAGGGGCTCTACAATGAGCAGTTCTTC.

The rearrangement uses TRBV5-1 and TRBJ2-3; TRBD2 matches at 12 bases. V shed 0 bases, J shed 2 bases, and the junction held 7 bases outside the gene matches. The CDR3 is made up of 18 amino acids. Germline V CDR1 and CDR2: SGHRS, YFSETQ. The CDR3 spells CASSLGLAGDNPTDTQYF. The CDR3 DNA follows: TGCGCCAGCAGCTTGGGACTAGCGGGGGATAACCCCACAGATACGCAGTATTTT.

Here the CDR3 DNA reads TGTGCCAGCAGCCGGACGGGACAGGGATCGGGGGCCAACGTCCTGACTTTC. Translation gives CASSRTGQGSGANVLTF. The chain joins TRBV7-2 to TRBJ2-6, with TRBD1 matching over 9 bases. The CDR3 runs 17 residues. Germline-derived CDR1 and CDR2 are SGHTA and FQGNSA. With 5 bases clipped from V and 4 bases from J, the junction kept 9 bases outside the gene matches. Full variable domain (rest looked up from reference TRBV7-2 and TRBJ2-6): GAGVSQSPSNKVTEKGKDVELRCDPISGHTALYWYRQSLGQGLEFLIYFQGNSAPDKSGLPSDRFSAERTGGSVSTLTIQRTQQEDSAVYLCASSRTGQGSGANVLTFGAGSRLTVL.

The gene calls are TRBV4-2 and TRBJ2-7; 7 bases map to TRBD2. With V trimmed by 4 bases and J by 3 bases, 6 bases remained unmatched. This CDR3 is 14 amino acids long. CDR1 and CDR2 from the germline V gene are LGHNA and YNFKEQ. This CDR3 reads CASSPGTTDYEQYF. The DNA of the CDR3 is TGTGCCAGCAGCCCCGGGACTACCGACTACGAGCAGTACTTC.

The genes are TRBV6-2 or TRBV6-3 and TRBJ2-5; D gene uncertain. The CDR3 loop spans 12 amino acids. Trimming left V 0 bases short and J 9 bases short, with 8 bases between. CDR1 is MNHEY and CDR2 is SVGEGT in the germline V gene. The CDR3 bases are TGTGCCAGCAGTTACTCCCCCATTTCCCAGTACTTC. This sequence encodes CASSYSPISQYF.

The genes are TRBV21-1 and TRBJ2-1. TRBV21-1 is a pseudogene segment. The CDR3 is 13 amino acids. The CDR3 DNA follows: TGTGCCAGCAGCAAAGCGAAGAGACTTGGGCAGTTCTTC. This sequence encodes CASSKAKRLGQFF.

The rearrangement uses TRBV12-3 or TRBV12-4 and TRBJ2-5; D is perhaps TRBD1 or TRBD2 (5 bases each). The CDR3 runs to 15 residues. The V end lost 8 bases, the J end lost 2 bases, and 18 bases lay between the germline ends. CDR3 in amino acids: CASGWDRQKQETQYF. The CDR3 region has the DNA TGTGCCAGCGGCTGGGACCGACAGAAACAAGAGACCCAGTACTTC.

This clonotype was observed a few times. The CDR3 bases are TGTGCCAGCAGTAGATCACGGCGAGCAAACATTCAGTACTTC. It translates to CASSRSRRANIQYF. V gene TRBV6-1 combines with J gene TRBJ2-4; D ambiguous. The CDR3 consists of 14 residues. With 5 bases removed from V and 6 bases from J, the gap between germline ends came to 14 bases. Germline V lookup: CDR1 MNHNS, CDR2 SASEGT.

J is TRBJ2-5 and V is TRBV18, with 7 positions matching TRBD1. V gave up 6 bases and J gave up 3 bases; unmatched junction bases: 4. The CDR3 extends over 13 amino acids. The V gene's germline CDR1 is KGHSH and CDR2 LQKENI. The CDR3 region has the DNA TGTGCCAGCTCGAGGGACAGTGAAGAGACCCAGTACTTC. This codes for CASSRDSEETQYF.

This clonotype showed up just a few times. The chain uses TRBV7-6 and TRBJ2-2; TRBD2 might be the D (6 bases). Germline lookup yields CDR1 SGHVS and CDR2 FNYEAQ. The CDR3 covers 14 residues. V lost 5 bases and J lost 6, with 13 bases in between. The CDR3 coding sequence is TGTGCCAGCAGCCTCTCACCGGGGGCCGGGGAGCTGTTTTTT. Its protein is CASSLSPGAGELFF. The complete variable domain, with remaining parts taken from reference TRBV7-6 and TRBJ2-2, reads GAGVSQSPRYKVTKRGQDVALRCDPISGHVSLYWYRQALGQGPEFLTYFNYEAQQDKSGLPNDRFSAERPEGSISTLTIQRTEQRDSAMYRCASSLSPGAGELFFGEGSRLTVL.

This clonotype was observed at least ten times. The rearrangement joins TRBV14 to TRBJ2-5, with D unclear. The CDR3 totals 10 residues. Germline CDR1 and CDR2: SGHDN and FVKESK. The V and J ends lost 5 bases and 5 bases respectively, with 3 bases between them. CDR3 sequence: CASSGETQYF. In DNA, the CDR3 is TGTGCCAGCAGCGGGGAGACCCAGTACTTC. Drawing the rest from reference TRBV14 and TRBJ2-5, the complete variable domain is EAGVTQFPSHSVIEKGQTVTLRCDPISGHDNLYWYRRVMGKEIKFLLHFVKESKQDESGMPNNRFLAERTGGTYSTLKVQPAELEDSGVYFCASSGETQYFGPGTRLLVL.

The chain couples TRBV12-3 or TRBV12-4 to TRBJ2-3; 9 bases fit TRBD2. This CDR3 has 13 amino acids. The CDR3 DNA follows: TGTGTGATATTAGCGGGAGAGGTAGATACGCAGTATTTT. Protein: CVILAGEVDTQYF.

The table lists this clonotype with a few counts. V gene TRBV7-2 combines with J gene TRBJ1-2; possibly TRBD1 for D (5 bases). This CDR3 region has 15 residues. Germline V gene data show CDR1 as SGHTA and CDR2 as FQGNSA. V lost 4 bases and J lost 3, with 15 bases in between. For the CDR3, the DNA is TGTGCCAGCAGCTCCAAAACCGACAGATACTATGGCTACACCTTC. This codes for CASSSKTDRYYGYTF.

This chain links TRBV2 with TRBJ2-7; D is unresolved. The CDR3 contains 10 residues. CDR1 and CDR2 (germline): SNHLY, FYNNEI. V lost 0 bases and J lost 13, with 7 bases in between. For the CDR3, the DNA is TGTGCCAGCAGTGAAGCTGGTCCTTACTTC. This translates into CASSEAGPYF.